This T cell receptor beta chain comes out of a study of OX40 agonist ivuxolimab in advanced cancers. In the study overall: Three patients responded partially, comprising one with hepatocellular carcinoma and two with cutaneous melanoma. Broader study findings: CD4+ and CD8+ T cells in blood underwent clonal expansion by week 6 at 0.1 to 3.0 mg/kg. The study found that CD8+ T cells averaged more expanded clones than CD4+.

A word on this clone: Its antigen is not identified.

Blood sampling was done at baseline, cycle 4 day 1, and cycle 7 day 1. Sequencing was performed with immunoSEQ multiplex PCR; in TCRdb, only in-frame clones are kept and a portion is missing. Of 95,000 to 150,000 clones listed, about 93% are singletons. This sample comprised CD4+ or CD8+ T cells sorted from blood, obtained in a trial of the OX40 agonist ivuxolimab. The TCR sequence derives from an adult with an advanced solid tumor such as melanoma, head and neck, liver or kidney cancer.

In nucleotides, the CDR3 is TGTGCCAGCAGCCGACGGGAGGGGGTCGAGACCCAGTACTTC. This translates into CASSRREGVETQYF. The J gene is TRBJ2-5, the V gene TRBV11-3; TRBD2 aligns across 8 bases. The germline gives CDR1 SGHNT, CDR2 YENEEA. This CDR3 contains 14 residues. The trim removed 5 bases at V and 5 bases at J, leaving 7 bases unmatched. The full variable domain, in which reference TRBV11-3 and TRBJ2-5 provide the parts outside the CDR3, is EAGVVQSPRYKIIEKKQPVAFWCNPISGHNTLYWYLQNLGQGPELLIRYENEEAVDDSQLPKDRFSAERLKGVDSTLKIQPAELGDSAVYLCASSRREGVETQYFGPGTRLLVL.